This T cell receptor (beta chain) came from a study of T cell changes during pregnancy in multiple sclerosis. The assay was immunoSEQ multiplex PCR, and TCRdb's table has in-frame clones only and misses some. The sample lists 35,000 to 50,000 clones; roughly 87% were seen once. The TCR originated in a female donor with multiple sclerosis, enrolled in a pregnancy study. The specimen comprised CD4+ T cells from peripheral blood mononuclear cells, sampled after pregnancy.

The CDR3 loop reads CSVVVIRGEAFF. The CDR3 coding sequence is TGCAGCGTAGTCGTTATTCGGGGTGAAGCTTTCTTT. This chain links TRBV29-1 with TRBJ1-1; unclear D gene. Trimming stripped 6 bases from V and 7 bases from J, with 15 bases between. CDR1 is SQVTM and CDR2 is ANQGSEA in the germline V gene. CDR3 length: 12 amino acids.